The clone carrying this T cell receptor (beta chain) was detected once. The CDR3 is 13 amino acids. Trimming took off 5 bases at V and 2 bases at J, with 9 bases between the two ends. Germline-derived CDR1 and CDR2 are SNHLY and FYNNEI. These data are taken from a study of OX40 agonist ivuxolimab in advanced cancers. Clones were read by immunoSEQ multiplex PCR, and TCRdb kept only the in-frame ones, dropping some. This table holds fewer than 35,000 clones, around 90% found once. The source was CD4+ or CD8+ T cells sorted from blood, collected in a trial of the OX40 agonist ivuxolimab. V and J are TRBV2 and TRBJ2-5, with D possibly being TRBD2 (5 bases). The TCR comes from an adult with an advanced solid tumor such as melanoma, head and neck, liver or kidney cancer. For the CDR3, the DNA is TGTGCCAGCAGTCGGGATTTACAAGAGACCCAGTACTTC. This translates into CASSRDLQETQYF. Using reference TRBV2 and TRBJ2-5 for the parts outside the CDR3, the full variable domain is EPEVTQTPSHQVTQMGQEVILRCVPISNHLYFYWYRQILGQKVEFLVSFYNNEISEKSEIFDDQFSVERPDGSNFTLKIRSTKLEDSAMYFCASSRDLQETQYFGPGTRLLVL.